This T cell receptor (beta chain) was sequenced during a study of T cell responses to AZD1222 COVID-19 vaccine. Study-level information: Second doses at about 4 or about 12 weeks were pooled. General observations from the study: Among the donors, most were white British and more were female, and clonal diversity was possibly underestimated. Repertoire collection took place solely once the T cell response had peaked.

Germline V CDR1 and CDR2: SGHRS, YFSETQ. The V end was cut by 3 bases, the J end by 0 bases, with 7 bases between. The CDR3 has 14 residues. Data came from immunoSEQ multiplex PCR; TCRdb stores just in-frame clones and leaves some out. Among more than 90,000 clones listed, about 86% were seen once. Comments on this clone: What it binds is unknown.

The TCR was taken from an adult in good health. The chain carries TRBV5-1 and TRBJ1-5; unclear D gene. The source was peripheral blood, collected on day 0 of AZD1222 vaccination. The CDR3 DNA is TGCGCCAGCAGCTCCGAGTATAGCAATCAGCCCCAGCATTTT. This translates into CASSSEYSNQPQHF.